The 29 T cell receptor beta chains reported below all come from one sample, sequenced in a study of T cell responses to AZD1222 COVID-19 vaccine. Profiling relied on immunoSEQ multiplex PCR, and the TCRdb table lists in-frame clones only, not all of them. The table records 130,000 to 150,000 clones, around 93% of them present only once. The sample in question was peripheral blood, obtained on day 0 of AZD1222 vaccination. These receptors originate from an adult in good health.

V is TRBV28 and J is TRBJ1-2; TRBD1 agrees at 9 bases. Germline V gene data show CDR1 as MDHEN and CDR2 as SYDVKM. Trimming removed 5 bases from V and 7 bases from J; junction bases left unmatched: 8. This CDR3 has 14 residues. The chain's CDR3 is CASSPRTGESGYTF. Here the CDR3 DNA reads TGTGCCAGCAGTCCGAGGACAGGGGAAAGTGGCTACACCTTC.

V is TRBV9 and J is TRBJ2-1; D gene unclear. The CDR3 is made up of 13 amino acids. Trimming took off 0 bases at V and 7 bases at J, with 8 bases between the two ends. Germline V gives CDR1 SGDLS, CDR2 YYNGEE. The DNA for the CDR3 is TGTGCCAGCAGCGTAGTAGAAAGGAATGAGCAGTTCTTC. Its translation is CASSVVERNEQFF.

Written as DNA, the CDR3 is TGTGCCAGCAGCTTGCAAGGCGGCATTCAGTACTTC. It codes for CASSLQGGIQYF. The gene calls are TRBV7-9 and TRBJ2-4; no definite D call. The CDR3 runs to 12 residues. The V end lost 3 bases, the J end lost 9 bases, and 9 bases lay between the germline ends. The germline V gene encodes CDR1 SEHNR and CDR2 FQNEAQ (reference sequence).

The chain recombines TRBV6-5 with TRBJ2-2, with TRBD2 identical over 11 bases. The CDR3 contains 15 residues. The V segment lost 6 bases and the J segment 4 bases; nucleotides outside the gene matches: 4. The V gene's germline CDR1 is MNHEY and CDR2 SVGAGI. CDR3 sequence (DNA): TGTGCCAGCAGCGGCGGACTAGCGGGCACCGGGGAGCTGTTTTTT. It is translated as CASSGGLAGTGELFF.

The rearrangement uses TRBV24-1 and TRBJ2-3, with D uncertain. The ends were cut back, 1 base at V and 5 bases at J, with 6 bases in the middle. This CDR3 has 13 residues. Germline CDR1 is KGHDR and CDR2 is SFDVKD. DNA of the CDR3: TGTGCCACCAGTGATTTTAGGAGAGATACGCAGTATTTT. This codes for CATSDFRRDTQYF.

J is TRBJ1-5 and V is TRBV27; D gene unclear. The V end was cut by 5 bases, the J end by 1 base, with 9 bases between. The CDR3 covers 14 residues. Germline assignment: CDR1 MNHEY and CDR2 SMNVEV (reference sequence). As DNA, the CDR3 is TGTGCCAGCAGTCCCTGGGGAAGCAATCAGCCCCAGCATTTT. This sequence encodes CASSPWGSNQPQHF.

The chain joins TRBV28 to TRBJ1-5; no clear D gene. CDR1 is MDHEN, CDR2 SYDVKM, per germline. V lost 6 bases to trimming and J lost 3 bases, with 9 bases between them. This CDR3 is built from 13 residues. For the CDR3, the DNA is TGTGCCAGCAGCTACCCCTTCAATCAGCCCCAGCATTTT. Protein product: CASSYPFNQPQHF.

As DNA, the CDR3 is TGCGCCAGCTACGACACCGGGGAGCTGTTTTTT. It codes for CASYDTGELFF. This chain connects TRBV10-2 to TRBJ2-2; D is ambiguous. V was pared by 8 bases and J by 3 bases, with 4 bases between. The CDR3 is 11 amino acids. Germline loops: CDR1 WSHSY, CDR2 SAAADI.

This clone was seen a single time. The V call is TRBV27, the J call TRBJ2-2; the D is unclear. The germline V gene encodes CDR1 MNHEY and CDR2 SMNVEV (reference sequence). V dropped 10 bases and J dropped 10 bases, with 13 bases sitting between them. The CDR3 runs to 11 residues. The CDR3 loop is CATLQGLELFF. In DNA form, the CDR3 reads TGTGCCACCCTCCAAGGTTTGGAGCTGTTTTTT.

The chain has TRBV5-1 and TRBJ2-1; 8 bases align to TRBD2. The CDR3 runs to 16 residues. The V gene's germline CDR1 is SGHRS and CDR2 YFSETQ. Trimming at V came to 0 bases and at J to 0 bases, leaving 2 bases not matched to a gene. DNA of the CDR3: TGCGCCAGCAGCTTGGCCAGCGGGGGCTCCTACAATGAGCAGTTCTTC. Amino acid sequence: CASSLASGGSYNEQFF.

The genes are TRBV11-3 and TRBJ1-2, with D perhaps TRBD1 (6 bases). Per the germline V gene, CDR1 is SGHNT and CDR2 is YENEEA. This CDR3 is 13 amino acids long. Trimming left V 5 bases short and J 2 bases short, with 9 bases between. CDR3 nucleotide sequence: TGTGCCAGCAGCCGCGACAGGAACTATGGCTACACCTTC. As protein: CASSRDRNYGYTF.

The CDR3, as DNA: TGTGCCAGCAGCCAAGATTTTACAGGGAGGAATCAGCCCCAGCATTTT. It encodes CASSQDFTGRNQPQHF. J is TRBJ1-5 and V is TRBV3-1 (or the pseudogene TRBV3-2); maybe TRBD1 (6 bases). Trimming cost V 0 bases and J 4 bases, with 13 bases left between them. The CDR3 spans 16 residues. Looked up from germline, CDR1 is LGHDT and CDR2 is YNNKEL (reference sequence).

This chain uses TRBV10-3 with TRBJ1-1; TRBD1 aligns across 9 bases. From germline, CDR1 is ENHRY and CDR2 SYGVKD. The CDR3 covers 14 residues. V lost 7 bases to trimming and J lost 5 bases; unmatched junction nucleotides: 8. CDR3: CAIKEQGADTEAFF. The CDR3 nucleotides read TGTGCCATCAAAGAACAGGGGGCGGATACTGAAGCTTTCTTT.

This clone was detected only once. The V call is TRBV5-1, the J call TRBJ2-3; possibly TRBD1 or TRBD2 for D (5 bases each). This CDR3 has 16 residues. With 4 bases removed from V and 1 base from J, the gap between germline ends came to 16 bases. Germline assignment: CDR1 SGHRS and CDR2 YFSETQ. CDR3 in DNA: TGCGCCAGCAGCCGAGGGGACCGAAGGGGCACAGATACGCAGTATTTT. Residues: CASSRGDRRGTDTQYF. The full variable domain, in which reference TRBV5-1 and TRBJ2-3 provide the parts outside the CDR3, is KAGVTQTPRYLIKTRGQQVTLSCSPISGHRSVSWYQQTPGQGLQFLFEYFSETQRNKGNFPGRFSGRQFSNSRSEMNVSTLELGDSALYLCASSRGDRRGTDTQYFGPGTRLTVL.

In this sample, this clone turned up once. The chain is built from TRBV6-5 and TRBJ1-1; D is unclear. The CDR3 loop spans 12 amino acids. In germline, CDR1 is MNHEY, CDR2 SVGAGI. V was cut by 8 bases and J by 4 bases, with 11 bases left in between. The CDR3 region has the DNA TGTGCCAGCTCAAGGCTCGGCACTGAAGCTTTCTTT. This codes for CASSRLGTEAFF.

CDR3 bases: TGTGCCAGCAGCCAGGGACGGGACAGGGGAAGCAATCAGCCCCAGCATTTT. This encodes CASSQGRDRGSNQPQHF. The rearrangement links TRBV5-4 to TRBJ1-5; TRBD1 aligns across 10 bases. Germline-derived CDR1 and CDR2 are SGHNT and YYREEE (reference sequence). Germline trimming cut 4 bases from V and 1 base from J; bases unmatched to any gene: 8. The CDR3 length is 17 residues.

The chain joins TRBV5-1 to TRBJ1-4; 8 bases align to TRBD1. This CDR3 contains 15 residues. V lost 5 bases to trimming and J lost 5 bases; unmatched junction nucleotides: 8. Germline CDR1 reads SGHRS; CDR2 reads YFSETQ. CDR3 residues: CASRERGQENEKLFF. In DNA, the CDR3 is TGCGCCAGCAGGGAGCGGGGACAGGAAAATGAAAAACTGTTTTTT.

This rearrangement joins TRBV28 to TRBJ1-2; 8 nucleotides line up with TRBD1. V was pared by 5 bases and J by 2 bases, with 7 bases of the junction left unmatched. Germline V CDR1 and CDR2: MDHEN, SYDVKM. The CDR3 is made up of 15 amino acids. The DNA for the CDR3 is TGTGCCAGCAGTCCGCCGACAGGGGAGAACTATGGCTACACCTTC. Protein product: CASSPPTGENYGYTF.

The chain is built from TRBV10-3 and TRBJ2-2; the match to TRBD2 covers 11 bases. CDR1 is ENHRY and CDR2 is SYGVKD in the germline V gene. With V trimmed by 6 bases and J by 2 bases, 5 bases remained unmatched. The CDR3 runs to 16 residues. CDR3 loop: CAIRAGTSGNTGELFF. The CDR3 nucleotides are TGTGCCATCAGAGCTGGGACTAGCGGTAACACCGGGGAGCTGTTTTTT.

The chain carries TRBV7-9 and TRBJ2-1, with 10 positions matching TRBD2. V dropped 4 bases and J dropped 5; count of bases not matched to a gene: 5. Per the germline V gene, CDR1 is SEHNR and CDR2 is FQNEAQ (reference sequence). The CDR3 spans 15 residues. The CDR3 nucleotides are TGTGCCAGCAGCTGGACTAGCGGAGGGAACAATGAGCAGTTCTTC. It codes for CASSWTSGGNNEQFF.

There are a few counts of this clone. The CDR3 sequence: CASMSSGELFF. The DNA of the CDR3 is TGTGCCAGCATGAGCTCTGGGGAGCTGTTTTTT. The genes are TRBV12-3 or TRBV12-4 and TRBJ2-2; D is unclear. The CDR3 is 11 residues long. V dropped 7 bases and J dropped 8 bases, with 8 bases sitting between them.

The chain carries TRBV10-2 and TRBJ1-5, with D possibly TRBD1 on 5 matching bases. The V end was cut by 4 bases, the J end by 7 bases, with 14 bases between. The CDR3 is 14 residues long. Germline V gives CDR1 WSHSY, CDR2 SAAADI. The DNA for the CDR3 is TGCGCCAGCAGTGGACAGCTGGGGACCCAGCCCCAGCATTTT. It encodes CASSGQLGTQPQHF.

This chain uses TRBV21-1 with TRBJ1-2; TRBD1 reflects the table's D call only, with no check against the DNA. TRBV21-1 is flagged as a pseudogene. The CDR3 covers 17 residues. The CDR3 sequence is CASSKTGTGPSNYGYTF. The CDR3 DNA is TGTGCCAGCAGCAAGACCGGGACAGGGCCGTCCAACTATGGCTACACCTTC.

This clone was picked up a small number of times. V is TRBV5-1 and J is TRBJ2-7; D gene uncertain. Germline V CDR1 and CDR2: SGHRS, YFSETQ. Trimming removed 3 bases at V and 6 bases at J, with 10 bases between. The CDR3 extends over 12 amino acids. The CDR3 region is CASSYPSGEQYF. Written as DNA, the CDR3 is TGCGCCAGCAGCTACCCTTCGGGCGAGCAGTACTTC.

The V call is TRBV4-3, the J call TRBJ2-1; 13 bases agree with TRBD2. V trimming: 2 bases; J trimming: 10 bases; junction bases outside the gene matches: 8. Germline V lookup: CDR1 LGHNA, CDR2 YSLEER. The CDR3 has 16 amino acids. CDR3 sequence reads: CASSQQLAGGPGEQFF. The CDR3 nucleotides are TGCGCCAGCAGCCAACAACTAGCGGGGGGGCCGGGGGAGCAGTTCTTC.

V usage is TRBV5-4 and J usage is TRBJ1-1; no reliable D call. The length of the CDR3 is 13 residues. Trimming removed 4 bases at V and 11 bases at J, with 18 bases between. CDR1 SGHNT and CDR2 YYREEE come from the germline V gene (reference sequence). The CDR3 sequence is CASSTRQGGWAFF. The CDR3 DNA is TGTGCCAGCAGCACAAGACAAGGCGGTTGGGCTTTCTTT.

V and J are TRBV4-2 and TRBJ1-5; D is perhaps TRBD1 (5 bases). The CDR3 is 14 amino acids. Trimming removed 3 bases from V and 2 bases from J, with 8 bases in between. The germline gives CDR1 LGHNA, CDR2 YNFKEQ. This chain's CDR3 is CASSQTDGNQPQHF. CDR3 in DNA: TGTGCCAGCAGCCAGACAGACGGCAATCAGCCCCAGCATTTT.

The V call is TRBV10-3, the J call TRBJ2-7, with 8 bases lining up with TRBD1. Germline-derived CDR1 and CDR2 are ENHRY and SYGVKD. The J segment lost 1 base and the V segment lost 2 bases, leaving 4 bases of the junction unmatched. The CDR3 sequence is 15 residues long. Here the CDR3 reads CAISEAWDRSYEQYF. In nucleotides, the CDR3 is TGTGCCATCAGTGAGGCCTGGGACAGGTCCTACGAGCAGTACTTC.

This rearrangement joins TRBV5-1 to TRBJ2-7; TRBD2 might be the D (6 bases). The germline V and J ends were trimmed by 4 bases and 6 bases, with 14 bases remaining between them. The CDR3 loop spans 13 amino acids. Germline CDR1 is SGHRS and CDR2 is YFSETQ. The CDR3 protein is CASSPEGRFEQYF. CDR3 bases: TGCGCCAGCAGCCCGGAGGGAAGGTTCGAGCAGTACTTC.